This is a list of T cell receptor beta chains from one sample in a study of naive and memory T cell subsets. TCRdb recomputed calls from the UMI-ligation and nested PCR reads with MiXCR, one row per CDR3 protein. The table has 89,000 or so distinct CDR3 sequences, 13% seen once. Sample: central memory CD4+ T cells from blood. Receptors originate from a human donor in good health. Each CDR3 is given with its conserved first and last residue. The order of the fields is CDR3 protein, CDR3 DNA, V gene, clone size, J gene, D gene. A D gene is named only where the DNA matches it firmly. Only part of the rows carry a size: once, few, many, or a class if the clone is expanded.

CATEGDRGRSGSDTQYF TGTGCCACGGAGGGGGACAGGGGGCGAAGTGGGTCAGATACGCAGTATTTT TRBV10-3 many TRBJ2-3 TRBD1
CSARVRGRGNNEQFF TGCAGTGCTAGAGTTAGGGGGAGGGGTAACAATGAGCAGTTCTTC TRBV20-1 many TRBJ2-1 NA
CASSLTGGNTEAFF TGCGCCAGCAGCCTGACAGGGGGGAACACTGAAGCTTTCTTT TRBV5-1 few TRBJ1-1 TRBD1
CASRGAGPVRAFF TGTGCCAGCAGAGGAGCGGGACCCGTGAGAGCTTTCTTT TRBV6-5 NA TRBJ1-1 NA
CASSPPSGRLRYF TGTGCCAGCAGCCCGCCAAGTGGACGGTTGCGGTATTTT TRBV5-6 NA TRBJ2-3 NA
CASSWGNEQYF TGTGCCAGCAGTTGGGGGAACGAGCAGTACTTC TRBV28 NA TRBJ2-7 NA
CSVVLAGVETQYF TGCAGCGTTGTGCTAGCGGGAGTAGAGACCCAGTACTTC TRBV29-1 NA TRBJ2-5 TRBD2
CASNPSQAGGTEAFF TGTGCCAGTAATCCGTCCCAGGCAGGGGGCACTGAAGCTTTCTTT TRBV19 many TRBJ1-1 TRBD1
CSVNQGNYEQYF TGCAGCGTTAACCAGGGGAACTACGAGCAGTACTTC TRBV29-1 few TRBJ2-7 NA
CASSSPDRATEAFF TGTGCCAGCAGTTCCCCGGACAGGGCCACTGAAGCTTTCTTT TRBV5-6 NA TRBJ1-1 TRBD1
CASSQDILGLSDTQYF TGTGCCAGCAGCCAAGATATATTAGGACTCTCAGATACGCAGTATTTT TRBV4-2 NA TRBJ2-3 NA
CASMRWRGGVTEAFF TGTGCCAGCATGAGGTGGCGCGGGGGGGTCACTGAAGCTTTCTTT TRBV6-2/TRBV6-3 many TRBJ1-1 NA
CSASGGSDDGLANTQYF TGCAGTGCTAGTGGTGGATCCGACGACGGACTAGCGAATACGCAGTATTTT TRBV20-1 few TRBJ2-3 TRBD2
CAIRGTSGRSNYEQYF TGTGCCATCAGGGGGACTAGCGGGAGATCGAACTACGAGCAGTACTTC TRBV10-3 many TRBJ2-7 TRBD2
CASSLVGGSGNTIYF TGTGCCAGCAGCTTAGTCGGGGGGTCTGGAAACACCATATATTTT TRBV7-2 few TRBJ1-3 NA
CASSFGPKNIQYF TGTGCCAGCAGTTTCGGGCCCAAAAACATTCAGTACTTC TRBV12-3/TRBV12-4 few TRBJ2-4 NA
CASSSWTGYEQYF TGTGCCAGCAGTTCCTGGACTGGATACGAGCAGTACTTC TRBV27 few TRBJ2-7 NA
CASSGGSGSADTQYF TGTGCCAGCAGTGGGGGTAGCGGGAGTGCAGATACGCAGTATTTT TRBV2 many TRBJ2-3 TRBD2
CASSKQGSYNEQFF TGTGCCAGCAGCAAACAGGGGTCGTACAATGAGCAGTTCTTC TRBV6-2/TRBV6-3 few TRBJ2-1 TRBD1
CASSASNLALYNEQFF TGTGCCAGCAGCGCATCGAACCTAGCTCTATACAATGAGCAGTTCTTC TRBV6-1 few TRBJ2-1 NA
CASSSGTGGSTIYF TGTGCCAGCAGTTCCGGGACAGGCGGTAGCACCATATATTTT TRBV7-2 few TRBJ1-3 TRBD1
CASSFTSGGNEQFF TGTGCCAGCAGTTTTACTAGCGGGGGGAATGAGCAGTTCTTC TRBV12-3/TRBV12-4 few TRBJ2-1 TRBD2
CASSRGLAGGGETQYF TGCGCCAGCAGCCGGGGACTAGCGGGAGGAGGGGAGACCCAGTACTTC TRBV4-1 few TRBJ2-5 TRBD2
CASSPLQENTEAFF TGTGCCAGCAGTCCCTTACAGGAAAACACTGAAGCTTTCTTT TRBV27 many TRBJ1-1 NA
CAWMGRGAGEQYF TGTGCCTGGATGGGCAGGGGGGCTGGCGAGCAGTACTTC TRBV30 few TRBJ2-7 NA
CSALGAASGNYNEQFF TGCAGTGCCCTGGGGGCGGCTAGCGGGAACTACAATGAGCAGTTCTTC TRBV20-1 NA TRBJ2-1 TRBD2
CASSQATGWDRLGKNIQYF TGTGCCAGCAGCCAAGCCACGGGGTGGGACAGACTGGGCAAAAACATTCAGTACTTC TRBV3-1 few TRBJ2-4 TRBD1
CASSEWGATLGAFF TGTGCCAGCAGTGAATGGGGGGCGACCTTAGGAGCTTTCTTT TRBV6-1 NA TRBJ1-1 NA
CASSHIAGGTNGYTF TGTGCCAGCAGTCACATAGCGGGAGGGACTAATGGCTACACCTTC TRBV7-8 few TRBJ1-2 NA
CASSVTGTTEYNEQFF TGTGCCAGCAGCGTAACCGGGACTACCGAGTACAATGAGCAGTTCTTC TRBV9 few TRBJ2-1 TRBD2
CASSDRRGRAVNEQFF TGTGCCAGCAGTGACAGGCGCGGGAGGGCCGTGAATGAGCAGTTCTTC TRBV7-2 few TRBJ2-1 TRBD2
CASSLNTDTQYF TGTGCCAGCAGCTTGAACACAGATACGCAGTATTTT TRBV5-5 many TRBJ2-3 NA
CAWDGQGQSSGNTIYF TGTGCCTGGGACGGACAGGGCCAGAGCTCTGGAAACACCATATATTTT TRBV30 NA TRBJ1-3 TRBD1
CASSVGQGGGVNTEAFF TGTGCCAGCAGCGTAGGGCAGGGTGGTGGGGTGAACACTGAAGCTTTCTTT TRBV7-3 many TRBJ1-1 NA
CSARPMTVQETQYF TGCAGTGCTAGACCAATGACAGTACAAGAGACCCAGTACTTC TRBV20-1 many TRBJ2-5 NA
CSVARETGGAIAKNIQYF TGCAGCGTAGCCCGAGAGACAGGGGGCGCAATTGCCAAAAACATTCAGTACTTC TRBV29-1 many TRBJ2-4 TRBD1
CASSSQPRATQYF TGTGCCAGCAGTTCCCAACCCAGGGCTACGCAGTATTTT TRBV27 few TRBJ2-3 NA
CSVREGGGETQYF TGCAGCGTCCGCGAGGGGGGTGGAGAGACCCAGTACTTC TRBV29-1 few TRBJ2-5 NA
CASSTTGTKNIQYF TGTGCCAGCTCAACGACAGGGACCAAAAACATTCAGTACTTC TRBV18 few TRBJ2-4 TRBD1
CASSRDDGGGSALHF TGTGCCAGCAGTCGCGACGATGGAGGGGGGTCGGCCCTCCACTTT TRBV28 few TRBJ1-6 NA
CASSHLAEETQCF TGTGCCAGCAGCCACCTAGCGGAAGAGACCCAGTGCTTC TRBV3-1 NA TRBJ2-5 TRBD2
CSVPLGDFGYTF TGCAGTGTTCCCTTGGGAGACTTCGGTTACACCTTC TRBV20-1 NA TRBJ1-2 NA
CSVEAYGEQFF TGCAGCGTTGAAGCGTATGGTGAGCAGTTCTTC TRBV29-1 few TRBJ2-1 NA
CASSVTSGRPGANVLTF TGTGCCAGCAGCGTGACTAGCGGGAGGCCTGGGGCCAACGTCCTGACTTTC TRBV7-2 many TRBJ2-6 TRBD2
CSARERGWGGANYGYTF TGCAGTGCTAGAGAGAGAGGCTGGGGCGGTGCTAACTATGGCTACACCTTC TRBV20-1 NA TRBJ1-2 NA
CAIPMGANVLTF TGTGCCATCCCGATGGGGGCCAACGTCCTGACTTTC TRBV7-7 NA TRBJ2-6 NA
CTSSLALVIAGTDTQYF TGTACCAGCAGCTTAGCGCTGGTAATAGCGGGGACAGATACGCAGTATTTT TRBV7-9 once TRBJ2-3 TRBD2
CASSPPGLRTDTQYF TGTGCCAGCAGCCCTCCGGGACTGCGCACAGATACGCAGTATTTT TRBV7-2 NA TRBJ2-3 NA
CAISDPTSTDTQYF TGTGCCATCAGTGACCCAACTAGCACAGATACGCAGTATTTT TRBV10-3 NA TRBJ2-3 NA
CASSVGGTSGSLETQYF TGTGCCAGCAGCGTAGGGGGGACTAGCGGGAGTTTGGAGACCCAGTACTTC TRBV9 many TRBJ2-5 TRBD2
CASSKDTSSSTQYF TGTGCCAGCAGCAAAGATACCTCTAGTTCTACGCAGTATTTT TRBV5-5 NA TRBJ2-3 NA
CASSRLKGDEKLFF TGTGCCAGCAGCCGCCTGAAGGGAGATGAAAAACTGTTTTTT TRBV28 NA TRBJ1-4 NA
CASSFGKGLLRGQPQHF TGTGCCAGCAGCTTTGGCAAGGGCCTCCTACGTGGACAGCCCCAGCATTTT TRBV5-6 NA TRBJ1-5 NA
CASSVVQSLYGYTF TGTGCCAGCAGCGTAGTACAGAGCCTTTATGGCTACACCTTC TRBV9 NA TRBJ1-2 NA
CASSEAREGNQHF TGTGCCAGCAGTGAAGCGCGAGAAGGAAACCAGCATTTT TRBV2 many TRBJ1-5 NA
CSAHKPGAGGRSYNEQFF TGCAGTGCGCACAAACCTGGGGCGGGAGGGCGCTCCTACAATGAGCAGTTCTTC TRBV20-1 many TRBJ2-1 TRBD2